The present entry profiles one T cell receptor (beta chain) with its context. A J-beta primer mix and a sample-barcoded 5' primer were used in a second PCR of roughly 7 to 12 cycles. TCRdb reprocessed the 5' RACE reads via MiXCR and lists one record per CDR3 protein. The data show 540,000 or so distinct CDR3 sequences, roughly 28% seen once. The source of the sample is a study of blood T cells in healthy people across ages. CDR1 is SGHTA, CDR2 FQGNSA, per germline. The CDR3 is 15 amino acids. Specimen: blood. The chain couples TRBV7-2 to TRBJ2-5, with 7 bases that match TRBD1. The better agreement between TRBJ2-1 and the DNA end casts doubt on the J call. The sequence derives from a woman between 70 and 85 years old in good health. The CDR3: CASSRPGTANNEQFF. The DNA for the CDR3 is TGTGCCAGCAGCCGACCCGGGACAGCGAACAATGAGCAGTTCTTC.